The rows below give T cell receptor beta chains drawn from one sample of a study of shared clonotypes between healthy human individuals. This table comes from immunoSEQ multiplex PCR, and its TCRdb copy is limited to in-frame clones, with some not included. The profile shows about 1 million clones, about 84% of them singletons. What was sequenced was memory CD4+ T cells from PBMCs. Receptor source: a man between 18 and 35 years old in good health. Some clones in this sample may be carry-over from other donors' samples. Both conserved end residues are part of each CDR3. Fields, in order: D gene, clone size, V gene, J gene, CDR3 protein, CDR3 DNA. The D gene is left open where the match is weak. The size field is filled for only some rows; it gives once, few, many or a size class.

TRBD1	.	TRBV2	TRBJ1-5	CASSGTGGAEQPQHF	TGTGCCAGCAGTGGGACAGGGGGCGCAGAGCAGCCCCAGCATTTT
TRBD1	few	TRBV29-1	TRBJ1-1	CSVGQGVLEAFF	TGCAGCGTTGGGCAGGGGGTGCTCGAAGCTTTCTTT
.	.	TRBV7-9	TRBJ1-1	CASSTRNTEAFF	TGTGCCAGCAGCACGAGGAACACTGAAGCTTTCTTT
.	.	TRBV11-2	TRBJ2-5	CASSLLAGSGETQYF	TGTGCCAGCAGCTTATTAGCTGGGAGTGGTGAGACCCAGTACTTC
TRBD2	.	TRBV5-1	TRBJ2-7	CASSRYGLAGEQYF	TGCGCCAGCAGCCGATACGGACTAGCGGGAGAGCAGTACTTC
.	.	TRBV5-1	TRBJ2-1	CASSLVSSSYNEQFF	TGCGCCAGCAGCTTGGTATCAAGCTCCTACAATGAGCAGTTCTTC
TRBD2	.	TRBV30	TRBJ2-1	CAWSKRLGLADRRWAYNEQFF	TGTGCCTGGAGTAAGAGACTGGGACTAGCGGATAGGAGGTGGGCCTACAATGAGCAGTTCTTC
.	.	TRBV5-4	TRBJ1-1	CASQRGSGGTEAFF	TGTGCCAGCCAACGAGGCAGTGGAGGGACTGAAGCTTTCTTT
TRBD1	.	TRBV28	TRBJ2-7	CASSLTGPYEQYF	TGTGCCAGCAGTTTGACAGGGCCCTACGAGCAGTACTTC
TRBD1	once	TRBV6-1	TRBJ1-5	CASSEAQGGNQPQHF	TGTGCCAGCAGTGAAGCACAGGGGGGCAATCAGCCCCAGCATTTT
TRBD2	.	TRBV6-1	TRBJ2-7	CASTLTSSYEQYF	TGTGCCAGCACCTTGACTAGCAGCTACGAGCAGTACTTC
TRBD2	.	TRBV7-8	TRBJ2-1	CASSLALGLDYNEQFF	TGTGCCAGCAGCTTAGCGTTGGGACTAGACTACAATGAGCAGTTCTTC
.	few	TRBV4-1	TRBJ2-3	CASSPLGVDTQYF	TGCGCCAGCAGCCCTCTGGGGGTCGATACGCAGTATTTT
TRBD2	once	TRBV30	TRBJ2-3	CAWRAGTSAITDTQYF	TGTGCCTGGAGAGCCGGGACTAGCGCCATCACAGATACGCAGTATTTT
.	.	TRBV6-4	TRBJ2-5	CASSEYLGTQYF	TGTGCCAGCAGTGAATATCTAGGGACCCAGTACTTC
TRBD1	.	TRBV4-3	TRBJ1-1	CASSQDPGGWNTEAFF	TGCGCCAGCAGCCAAGATCCAGGGGGCTGGAACACTGAAGCTTTCTTT
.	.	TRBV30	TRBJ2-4	CAWSVLQGGLAKNIQYF	TGTGCCTGGAGTGTACTCCAGGGCGGCTTAGCCAAAAACATTCAGTACTTC
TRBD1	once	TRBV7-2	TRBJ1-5	CASSSDRAQPQHF	TGTGCCAGCAGCTCCGACAGGGCCCAGCCCCAGCATTTT
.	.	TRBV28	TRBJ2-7	CASSRLGRSYEQYF	TGTGCCAGCAGTCGATTAGGTCGGTCCTACGAGCAGTACTTC
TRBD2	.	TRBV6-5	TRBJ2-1	CASRLAGPAYNEQFF	TGTGCCAGCAGGTTAGCGGGGCCCGCGTACAATGAGCAGTTCTTC
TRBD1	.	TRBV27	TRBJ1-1	CASSPWTGGGTEAFF	TGTGCCAGCAGTCCTTGGACAGGTGGGGGGACTGAAGCTTTCTTT
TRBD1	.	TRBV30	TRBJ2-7	CAWSLTGDEQYF	TGTGCCTGGAGTTTAACAGGGGACGAGCAGTACTTC
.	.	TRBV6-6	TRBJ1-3	CASRPDGGGNTIYF	TGTGCCAGCAGACCAGACGGTGGTGGAAACACCATATATTTT
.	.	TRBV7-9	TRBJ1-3	CASRFLAGNTIYF	TGTGCCAGCCGCTTTCTCGCTGGAAACACCATATATTTT
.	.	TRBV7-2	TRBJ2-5	CASSPSVWASQETQYF	TGTGCCAGCAGCCCTAGTGTGTGGGCTAGCCAAGAGACCCAGTACTTC
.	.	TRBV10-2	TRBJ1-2	CASSESWRGRFSGYTF	TGCGCCAGCAGTGAGTCTTGGCGGGGGCGTTTTTCTGGCTACACCTTC
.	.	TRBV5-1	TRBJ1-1	CASSPPSNTEAFF	TGCGCCAGCAGCCCGCCGTCGAACACTGAAGCTTTCTTT
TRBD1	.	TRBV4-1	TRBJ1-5	CASSWDRGQPQHF	TGCGCCAGCAGCTGGGACAGGGGCCAGCCCCAGCATTTT
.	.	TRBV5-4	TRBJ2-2	CASSYRQETGELFF	TGTGCCAGCAGCTACCGACAGGAGACCGGGGAGCTGTTTTTT
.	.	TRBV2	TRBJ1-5	CASSEAGAEQPQHF	TGTGCCAGCAGTGAAGCCGGGGCGGAGCAGCCCCAGCATTTT
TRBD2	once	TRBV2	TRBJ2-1	CASIREAVRGEQFF	TGTGCCAGCATCCGGGAGGCAGTAAGAGGTGAGCAGTTCTTC
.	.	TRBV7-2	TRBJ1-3	CASSLLNSRSGNTIYF	TGTGCCAGCAGCCTTCTAAATTCTAGGTCCGGAAACACCATATATTTT
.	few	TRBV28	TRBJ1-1	CASTYLGEAFF	TGTGCCAGCACCTATCTTGGAGAAGCTTTCTTT
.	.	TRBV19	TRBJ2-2	CASSIQRVAGELFF	TGTGCCAGTAGTATTCAGAGGGTGGCCGGGGAGCTGTTTTTT
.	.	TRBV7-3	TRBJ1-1	CASSLLGMNTEAFF	TGTGCCAGCAGCTTACTAGGGATGAACACTGAAGCTTTCTTT